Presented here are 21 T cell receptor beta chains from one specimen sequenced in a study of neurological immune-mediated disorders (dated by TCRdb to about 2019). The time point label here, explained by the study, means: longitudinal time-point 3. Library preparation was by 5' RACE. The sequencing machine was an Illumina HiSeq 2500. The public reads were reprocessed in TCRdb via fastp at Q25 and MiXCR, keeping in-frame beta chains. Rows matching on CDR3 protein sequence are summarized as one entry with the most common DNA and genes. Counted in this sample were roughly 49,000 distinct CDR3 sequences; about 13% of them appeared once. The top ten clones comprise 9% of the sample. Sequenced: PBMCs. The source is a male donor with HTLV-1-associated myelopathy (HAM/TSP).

The CDR3 region has the DNA TGTGCCGGCGGGGGGTCTAGCACAGATACGCAGTATTTT. Translated: CAGGGSSTDTQYF. The chain links TRBV2 to TRBJ2-3; TRBD2 matches at 8 bases. The germline gives CDR1 SNHLY, CDR2 FYNNEI. V was pared by 11 bases and J by 0 bases, with 4 bases of the junction left unmatched. The CDR3 spans 13 residues.

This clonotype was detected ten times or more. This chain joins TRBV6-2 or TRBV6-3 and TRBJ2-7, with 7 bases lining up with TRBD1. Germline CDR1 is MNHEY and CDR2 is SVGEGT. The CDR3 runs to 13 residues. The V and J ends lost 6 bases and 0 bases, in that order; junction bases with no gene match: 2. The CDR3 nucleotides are TGTGCCAGCAGCCGGACAGGCTCCTACGAGCAGTACTTC. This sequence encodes CASSRTGSYEQYF.

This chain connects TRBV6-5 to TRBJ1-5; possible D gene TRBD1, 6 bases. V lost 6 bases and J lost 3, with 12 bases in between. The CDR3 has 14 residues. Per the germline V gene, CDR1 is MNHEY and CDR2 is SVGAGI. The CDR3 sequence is CASRGGHINQPQHF. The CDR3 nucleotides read TGTGCCAGCAGGGGGGGACACATCAATCAGCCCCAGCATTTT.

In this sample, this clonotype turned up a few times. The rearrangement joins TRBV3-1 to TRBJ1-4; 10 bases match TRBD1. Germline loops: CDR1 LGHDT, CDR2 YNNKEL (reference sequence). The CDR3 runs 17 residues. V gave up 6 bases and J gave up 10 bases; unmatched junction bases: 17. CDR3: CASRSRDRGRDGGKLFF. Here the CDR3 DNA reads TGTGCCAGCAGGTCCCGGGACAGGGGCCGAGACGGGGGAAAACTGTTTTTT.

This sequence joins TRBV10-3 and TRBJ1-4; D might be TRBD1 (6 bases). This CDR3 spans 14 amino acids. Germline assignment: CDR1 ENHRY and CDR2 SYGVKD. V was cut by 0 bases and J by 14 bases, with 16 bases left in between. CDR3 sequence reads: CAISESEGGYRLFF. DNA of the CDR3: TGTGCCATCAGTGAGTCGGAAGGGGGGTACCGTCTGTTTTTT.

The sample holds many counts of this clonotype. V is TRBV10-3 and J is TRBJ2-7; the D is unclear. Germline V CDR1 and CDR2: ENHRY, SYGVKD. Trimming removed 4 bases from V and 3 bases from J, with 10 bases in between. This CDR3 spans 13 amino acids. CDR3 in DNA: TGTGCCATCAGTGGAATAGCTAACTACGAGCAGTACTTC. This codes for CAISGIANYEQYF.

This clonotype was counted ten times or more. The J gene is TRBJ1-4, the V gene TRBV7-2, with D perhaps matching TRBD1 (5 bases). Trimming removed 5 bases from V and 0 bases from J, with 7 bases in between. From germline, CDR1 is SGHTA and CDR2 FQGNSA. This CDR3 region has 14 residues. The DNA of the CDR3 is TGTGCCAGCAGCCCAGGGTCAACTAATGAAAAACTGTTTTTT. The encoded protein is CASSPGSTNEKLFF.

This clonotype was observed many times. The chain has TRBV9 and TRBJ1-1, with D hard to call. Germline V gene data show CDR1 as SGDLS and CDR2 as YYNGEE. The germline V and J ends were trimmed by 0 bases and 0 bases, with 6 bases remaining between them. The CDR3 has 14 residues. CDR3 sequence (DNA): TGTGCCAGCAGCGTAGGCGGGATGAACACTGAAGCTTTCTTT. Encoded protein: CASSVGGMNTEAFF.

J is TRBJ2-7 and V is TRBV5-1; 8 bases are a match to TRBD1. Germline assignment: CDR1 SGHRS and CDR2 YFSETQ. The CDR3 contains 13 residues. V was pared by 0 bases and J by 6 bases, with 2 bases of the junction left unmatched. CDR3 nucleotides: TGCGCCAGCAGCTTGGGGACAGGGAGCGAGCAGTACTTC. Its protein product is CASSLGTGSEQYF.

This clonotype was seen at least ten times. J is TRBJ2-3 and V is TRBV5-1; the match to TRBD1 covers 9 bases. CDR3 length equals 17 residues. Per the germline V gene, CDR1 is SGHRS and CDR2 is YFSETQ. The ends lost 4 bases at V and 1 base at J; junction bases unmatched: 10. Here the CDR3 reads CASSLTTGGGRTDTQYF. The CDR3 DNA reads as TGCGCCAGCAGCCTCACAACAGGGGGCGGTCGCACAGATACGCAGTATTTT. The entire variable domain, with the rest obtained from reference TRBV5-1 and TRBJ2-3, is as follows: KAGVTQTPRYLIKTRGQQVTLSCSPISGHRSVSWYQQTPGQGLQFLFEYFSETQRNKGNFPGRFSGRQFSNSRSEMNVSTLELGDSALYLCASSLTTGGGRTDTQYFGPGTRLTVL.

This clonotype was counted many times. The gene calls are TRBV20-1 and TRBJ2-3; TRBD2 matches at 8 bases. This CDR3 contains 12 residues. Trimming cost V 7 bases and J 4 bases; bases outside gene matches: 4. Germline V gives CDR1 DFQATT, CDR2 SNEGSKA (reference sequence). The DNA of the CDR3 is TGCAGTGTAGGACTAGCAGCAGATACGCAGTATTTT. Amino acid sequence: CSVGLAADTQYF.

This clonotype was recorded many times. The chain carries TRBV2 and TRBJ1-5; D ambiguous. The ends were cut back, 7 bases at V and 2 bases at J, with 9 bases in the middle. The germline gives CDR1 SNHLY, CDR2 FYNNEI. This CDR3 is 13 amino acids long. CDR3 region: CASTLAGNQPQHF. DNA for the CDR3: TGTGCCAGCACTCTGGCAGGCAATCAGCCCCAGCATTTT.

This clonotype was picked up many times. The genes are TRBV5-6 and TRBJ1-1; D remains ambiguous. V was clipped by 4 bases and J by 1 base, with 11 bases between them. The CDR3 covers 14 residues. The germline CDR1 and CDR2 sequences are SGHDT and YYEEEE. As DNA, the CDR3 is TGTGCCAGCAGCCTCCCCTTAACGAACACTGAAGCTTTCTTT. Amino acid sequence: CASSLPLTNTEAFF.

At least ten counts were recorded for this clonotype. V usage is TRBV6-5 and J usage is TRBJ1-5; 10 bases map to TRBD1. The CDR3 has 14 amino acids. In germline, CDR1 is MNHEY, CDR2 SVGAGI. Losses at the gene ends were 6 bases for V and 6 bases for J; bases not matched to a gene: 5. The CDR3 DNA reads TGTGCCAGCAGGAGACAGGGGGCCTCTCAGCCCCAGCATTTT. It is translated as CASRRQGASQPQHF.

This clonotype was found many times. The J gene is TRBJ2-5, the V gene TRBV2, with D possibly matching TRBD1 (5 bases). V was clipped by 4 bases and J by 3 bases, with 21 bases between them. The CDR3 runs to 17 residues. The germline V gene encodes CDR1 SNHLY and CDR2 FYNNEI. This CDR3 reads CASSGGGQDMGKETQYF. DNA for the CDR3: TGTGCCAGCAGTGGAGGTGGCCAGGACATGGGCAAAGAGACCCAGTACTTC.

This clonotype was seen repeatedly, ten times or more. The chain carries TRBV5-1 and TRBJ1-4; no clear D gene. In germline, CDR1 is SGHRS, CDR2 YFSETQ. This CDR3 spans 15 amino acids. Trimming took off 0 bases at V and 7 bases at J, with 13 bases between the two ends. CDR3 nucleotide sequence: TGCGCCAGCAGCTTGGCCTGGGCAGGCAGTGAAAAACTGTTTTTT. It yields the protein CASSLAWAGSEKLFF.

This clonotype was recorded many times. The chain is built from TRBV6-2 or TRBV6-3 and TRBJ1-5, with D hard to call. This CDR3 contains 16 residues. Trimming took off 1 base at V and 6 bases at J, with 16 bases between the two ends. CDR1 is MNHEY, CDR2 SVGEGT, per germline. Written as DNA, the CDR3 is TGTGCCAGCAGTTACTTCGACAATATAAGGGCTCAGCCCCAGCATTTT. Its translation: CASSYFDNIRAQPQHF.

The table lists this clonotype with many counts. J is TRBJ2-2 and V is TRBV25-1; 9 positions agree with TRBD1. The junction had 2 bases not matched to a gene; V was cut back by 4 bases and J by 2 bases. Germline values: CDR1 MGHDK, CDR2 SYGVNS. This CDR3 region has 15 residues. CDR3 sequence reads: CASSAGQGNTGELFF. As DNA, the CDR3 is TGTGCCAGCAGTGCGGGACAGGGAAACACCGGGGAGCTGTTTTTT.

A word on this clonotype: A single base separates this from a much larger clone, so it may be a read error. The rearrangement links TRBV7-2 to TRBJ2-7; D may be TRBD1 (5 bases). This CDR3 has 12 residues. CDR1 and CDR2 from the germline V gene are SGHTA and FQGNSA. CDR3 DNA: TGTGCCAGCGGCTTGATGACAGAGACACTGTACTTC. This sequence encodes CASGLMTETLYF.

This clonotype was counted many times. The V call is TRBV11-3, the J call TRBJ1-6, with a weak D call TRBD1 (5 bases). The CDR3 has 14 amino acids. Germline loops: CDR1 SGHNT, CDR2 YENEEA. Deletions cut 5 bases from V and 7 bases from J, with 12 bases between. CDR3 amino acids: CASSLGASNSPLHF. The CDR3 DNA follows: TGTGCCAGCAGCCTCGGGGCTTCGAATTCACCCCTCCACTTT.

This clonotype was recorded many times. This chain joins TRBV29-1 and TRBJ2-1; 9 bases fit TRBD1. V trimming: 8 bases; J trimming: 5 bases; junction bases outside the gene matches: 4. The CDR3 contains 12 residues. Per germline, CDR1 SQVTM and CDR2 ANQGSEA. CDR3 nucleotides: TGCAGCTCGCGGACAGGGGACAATGAGCAGTTCTTC. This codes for CSSRTGDNEQFF.